This record concerns one TCR beta chain sequence. The record originates from a study of T cells in Graves' hyperthyroidism and ophthalmopathy. RNA transcripts yielded amplified TCR beta CDR3 regions. First-round RT-PCR targeting the TCR CDR3 was performed with the HTBI primer set. TCRdb recomputed calls from the multiplex PCR reads with MiXCR, one row per CDR3 protein. The sample gives fewer than 700,000 distinct CDR3 sequences, roughly 17% of which show up once; under 20% is in the top ten. Germline CDR1 and CDR2: MDHEN and SYDVKM. The CDR3 has 16 residues. Trimming pared 0 bases from V and 1 base from J, leaving 10 bases between.

This sequence was found in a woman aged 18-35 years with Graves' ophthalmopathy. Sequenced: blood. This chain links TRBV28 with TRBJ1-5, with a possible D match to TRBD1 (6 bases). DNA of the CDR3: TGTGCCAGCAGTTTATGGTCCCAGGGGAGCAATCAGCCCCAGCATTTT. Amino acids: CASSLWSQGSNQPQHF.